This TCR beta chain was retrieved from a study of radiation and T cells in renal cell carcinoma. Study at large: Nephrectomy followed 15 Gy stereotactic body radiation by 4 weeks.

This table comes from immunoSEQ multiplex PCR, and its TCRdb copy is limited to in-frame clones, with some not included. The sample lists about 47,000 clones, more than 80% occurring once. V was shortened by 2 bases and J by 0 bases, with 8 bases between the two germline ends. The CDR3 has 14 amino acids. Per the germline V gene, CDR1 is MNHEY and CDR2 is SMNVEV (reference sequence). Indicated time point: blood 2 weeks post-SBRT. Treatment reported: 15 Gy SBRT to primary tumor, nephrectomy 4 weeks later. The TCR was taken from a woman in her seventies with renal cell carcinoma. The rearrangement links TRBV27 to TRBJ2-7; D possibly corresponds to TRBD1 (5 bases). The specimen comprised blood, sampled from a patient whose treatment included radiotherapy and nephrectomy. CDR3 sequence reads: CASSLKGSSYEQYF. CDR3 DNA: TGTGCCAGCAGTTTAAAGGGGTCCTCCTACGAGCAGTACTTC.